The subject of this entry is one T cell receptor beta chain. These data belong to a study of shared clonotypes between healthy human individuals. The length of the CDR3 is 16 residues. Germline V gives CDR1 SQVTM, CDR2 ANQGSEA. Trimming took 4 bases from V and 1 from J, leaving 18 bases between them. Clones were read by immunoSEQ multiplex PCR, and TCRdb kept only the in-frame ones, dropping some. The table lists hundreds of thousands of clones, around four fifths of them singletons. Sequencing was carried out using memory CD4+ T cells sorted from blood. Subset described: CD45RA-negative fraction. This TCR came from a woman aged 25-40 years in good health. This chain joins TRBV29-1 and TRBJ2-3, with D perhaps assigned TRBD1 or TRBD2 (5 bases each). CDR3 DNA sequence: TGCAGCGTTGTTTCCCGGACGAGGGACGGCACAGATACGCAGTATTTT. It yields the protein CSVVSRTRDGTDTQYF.